Below, 13 T cell receptor beta chains from the same sample are listed, as sequenced in a study of cytomegalovirus exposure and HLA in healthy donors. Primers: 60 Vbeta forward and 13 Jbeta reverse. TCRdb keeps only in-frame clones here, not all; method: immunoSEQ multiplex PCR. The repertoire has 100,000 to 150,000 clones, 60% to 85% of them found once; the top ten carry 6.3%. Sequences were obtained from PBMCs. The receptors stem from a woman between 35 and 50 years old in good health and CMV-seronegative.

The DNA of the CDR3 is TGCGCCAGCAGCAAATTGACAGGCCCCTACGAGCAGTACTTC. It specifies CASSKLTGPYEQYF. The chain is built from TRBV5-1 and TRBJ2-7, with D possibly being TRBD1 (6 bases). The V end lost 4 bases, the J end lost 2 bases, and 13 bases lay between the germline ends. The CDR3 has 14 amino acids. Germline CDR1 reads SGHRS; CDR2 reads YFSETQ.

V and J are TRBV19 and TRBJ1-5, with 11 bases matching TRBD1. Per germline, CDR1 LNHDA and CDR2 SQIVND (reference sequence). Trimming removed 5 bases from V and 6 bases from J; junction bases left unmatched: 0. The CDR3 totals 13 residues. This chain's CDR3 is CASSGQGAQPQHF. The DNA of the CDR3 is TGTGCCAGTAGTGGACAGGGGGCTCAGCCCCAGCATTTT.

V is TRBV6-5 and J is TRBJ2-1; 11 bases agree with TRBD2. The CDR3 contains 14 residues. Germline CDR1 is MNHEY and CDR2 is SVGAGI. J gave up 5 bases and V 5 bases, and 2 bases lay outside the gene matches. The CDR3 region has the DNA TGTGCCAGCAGTCGACTAGCGGGAAACAATGAGCAGTTCTTC. Its protein product is CASSRLAGNNEQFF.

The chain employs TRBV7-3 and TRBJ2-1, with no clear D. In germline, CDR1 is SGHTA, CDR2 FQGTGA. Deletions cut 5 bases from V and 12 bases from J, with 20 bases between. The CDR3 consists of 14 residues. Here the CDR3 DNA reads TGTGCCAGCAGCCCCAACGGAGACTTTAAGGTGCAGTTCTTC. Residues: CASSPNGDFKVQFF.

The chain employs TRBV5-1 and TRBJ2-1; 7 bases line up with TRBD1. Germline V gene lookup returns CDR1 SGHRS and CDR2 YFSETQ. The ends lost 6 bases at V and 5 bases at J; junction bases unmatched: 14. The CDR3 is 16 amino acids. In DNA form, the CDR3 reads TGCGCCAGCATTCCCCAGGGGGATGGACAGGACAATGAGCAGTTCTTC. Translated: CASIPQGDGQDNEQFF.

The chain uses TRBV11-2 and TRBJ2-1; D is unresolved. The germline V gene encodes CDR1 SGHAT and CDR2 FQNNGV. Trimming took 5 bases from V and 8 from J, leaving 13 bases between them. The CDR3 loop spans 13 amino acids. The CDR3 region is CASSPSPKDEQFF. Here the CDR3 DNA reads TGTGCCAGCAGCCCAAGCCCGAAAGATGAGCAGTTCTTC.

This chain connects TRBV2 to TRBJ2-6, with D perhaps TRBD2 (6 bases). The CDR3 is 15 amino acids. V gave up 10 bases and J gave up 2 bases, with 15 bases separating them. Germline lookup yields CDR1 SNHLY and CDR2 FYNNEI. CDR3: CATRRDWTGANVLTF. The CDR3, as DNA: TGTGCCACTCGGAGGGACTGGACTGGGGCCAACGTCCTGACTTTC. Looking up the rest from reference TRBV2 and TRBJ2-6 gives the full variable domain: EPEVTQTPSHQVTQMGQEVILRCVPISNHLYFYWYRQILGQKVEFLVSFYNNEISEKSEIFDDQFSVERPDGSNFTLKIRSTKLEDSAMYFCATRRDWTGANVLTFGAGSRLTVL.

This clone occurred a few times. V usage is TRBV5-8 and J usage is TRBJ1-1; TRBD1 is a possible D gene (6 bases). Trimming removed 1 base from V and 6 bases from J, with 13 bases in between. Per the germline V gene, CDR1 is SGHTS and CDR2 is YDEGEE. The CDR3 contains 14 residues. CDR3 residues: CASSLLTGWSEAFF. The DNA of the CDR3 is TGTGCCAGCAGCTTGTTAACAGGGTGGTCTGAAGCTTTCTTT.

Comment on this clone: One end of the junction does not line up with germline, which may come from a read error. CDR3 region: CASSLVWVSGANGLTF. CDR3 coding DNA: TGTGCCAGCAGCTTAGTGTGGGTTTCTGGGGCCAACGGCCTGACTTTC. This rearrangement joins TRBV7-2 to TRBJ2-6, with D maybe TRBD1 (5 bases). The CDR3 is made up of 16 amino acids. The germline V gene encodes CDR1 SGHTA and CDR2 FQGNSA.

V and J are TRBV7-9 and TRBJ2-7; 9 positions match TRBD2. Germline V gene lookup returns CDR1 SEHNR and CDR2 FQNEAQ (reference sequence). V was clipped by 3 bases and J by 2 bases; unmatched bases: 2. The CDR3 runs to 14 residues. The CDR3 spells CASSLGTSTYEQYF. The CDR3, as DNA: TGTGCCAGCAGCTTGGGGACTAGCACCTACGAGCAGTACTTC.

The gene calls are TRBV20-1 and TRBJ1-2, with D uncertain. This CDR3 has 11 residues. CDR1 is DFQATT, CDR2 SNEGSKA, per germline (reference sequence). V gave up 6 bases and J gave up 4 bases, with 9 bases separating them. The CDR3 sequence: CSAAGSYGYTF. The DNA of the CDR3 is TGCAGTGCCGCAGGATCCTATGGCTACACCTTC.

About this clone itself: One end of the junction does not line up with germline, which may come from a read error. The chain recombines TRBV7-9 with TRBJ1-2; 8 bases are shared with TRBD1. The germline CDR1 and CDR2 sequences are SEHNR and FQNEAQ (reference sequence). This CDR3 is built from 15 residues. CDR3 bases: TGTTCCAGCAGCTTGGGACAGGCCGCTAACTATGGCTACACCTTC. Encoded protein: CSSSLGQAANYGYTF.

This clone appeared once. The chain carries TRBV7-3 and TRBJ1-2, with 7 bases aligning to TRBD1. Germline loops: CDR1 SGHTA, CDR2 FQGTGA. V lost 3 bases, J lost 1 base, and 2 bases stayed unmatched. The CDR3 spans 14 residues. The CDR3 DNA reads TGTGCCAGCAGCTTCGACAGGGATAACTATGGCTACACCTTC. This gives the protein CASSFDRDNYGYTF.